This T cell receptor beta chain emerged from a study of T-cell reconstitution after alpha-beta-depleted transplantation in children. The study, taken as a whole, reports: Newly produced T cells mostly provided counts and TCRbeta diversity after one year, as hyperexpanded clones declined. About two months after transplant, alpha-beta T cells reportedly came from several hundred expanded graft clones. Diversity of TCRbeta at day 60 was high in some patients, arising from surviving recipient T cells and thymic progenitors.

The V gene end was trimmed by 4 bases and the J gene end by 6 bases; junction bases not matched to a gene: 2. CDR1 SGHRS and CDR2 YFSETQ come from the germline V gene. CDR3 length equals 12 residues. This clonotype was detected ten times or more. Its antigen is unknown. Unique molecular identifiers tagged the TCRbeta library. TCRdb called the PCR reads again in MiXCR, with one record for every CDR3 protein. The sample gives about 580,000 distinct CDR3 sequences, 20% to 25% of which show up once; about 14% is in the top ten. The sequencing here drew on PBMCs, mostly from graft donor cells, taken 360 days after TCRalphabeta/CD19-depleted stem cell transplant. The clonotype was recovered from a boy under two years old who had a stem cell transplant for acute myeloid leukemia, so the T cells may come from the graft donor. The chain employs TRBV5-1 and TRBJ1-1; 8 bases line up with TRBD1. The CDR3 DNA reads TGCGCCAGCAGCCCGACAGGGGCTGAAGCTTTCTTT. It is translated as CASSPTGAEAFF.